Below, one T cell receptor beta chain is given with its context. Other DNA sequences of this sample code for an identical CDR3. This table comes from immunoSEQ multiplex PCR, and its TCRdb copy is limited to in-frame clones, with some not included. The data hold tens of thousands of clones, with 87% observed a single time. The sample comes from a study of T cell responses to AZD1222 COVID-19 vaccine. The receptor was isolated from an adult who received the AZD1222 COVID-19 vaccine. Specimen: peripheral blood, collected 28 days after the second AZD1222 dose.

The CDR3 here is CASSFGQGGTDTQYF. The CDR3 region has the DNA TGTGCCAGCAGCTTCGGACAGGGGGGCACAGATACGCAGTATTTT. The rearrangement joins TRBV7-9 to TRBJ2-3, with 10 nucleotides matching TRBD1. The CDR3 has 15 residues. V was pared by 3 bases and J by 1 base, with 1 base of the junction left unmatched. The germline V gene encodes CDR1 SEHNR and CDR2 FQNEAQ (reference sequence).